This TCR beta chain was sequenced during a study of regulatory T cells in long-lasting Graves disease. Findings of the study overall: Persistent Graves' patients showed reduced TCR diversity versus newly diagnosed patients.

Stated time point: newly diagnosed GD, antithyroid drugs for less than 3 months. Construction of the TCR library relied on RNA isolated from PBMCs. Many counts were recorded for this clonotype. The antigen is unknown. V lost 5 bases to trimming and J lost 6 bases, with 18 bases between them. This CDR3 spans 15 amino acids. CDR1 is KGHDR and CDR2 is SFDVKD in the germline V gene. Sequencing libraries for TCR beta were prepared with iRepertoire HTBI primers and Arm-PCR of CDR3 regions. TCRdb used MiXCR to reprocess the multiplex PCR reads, holding one entry per CDR3 protein. The table has 350,000 to 550,000 distinct CDR3 sequences, approximately 15% seen once. This same sample was also part of a study on T cells in Graves' hyperthyroidism and ophthalmopathy.

The sequence was collected from a woman between 50 and 59 years old with Graves disease. Source: peripheral blood mononuclear cells (PBMCs), taken at new diagnosis, from a patient treated with antithyroid drugs. The V gene is TRBV24-1, the J gene TRBJ1-2, with D perhaps TRBD1 (6 bases). CDR3 in DNA: TGTGCCACCAGTGCCACTTATGAGGGACATCATGGCTACACCTTC. This translates into CATSATYEGHHGYTF.